This section outlines one T cell receptor beta chain sequence together with its context. The antigen is not known. The ends were cut back, 7 bases at V and 4 bases at J, with 19 bases in the middle. The CDR3 sequence is 14 residues long. The V gene's germline CDR1 is SQVTM and CDR2 ANQGSEA. Over several immunoSEQ plates, each subset's genomic DNA was distributed in even portions. Some clones are missing from TCRdb's copy, which holds only in-frame ones; the method was immunoSEQ multiplex PCR. The table has about 2.1 million clones, about 94% seen once. The entry originates in a study of shared clonotypes between healthy human individuals. Study-wide results and caveats: Some clonotypes were shared by all four sorted-subset donors, while others were not shared. The non-shared ones had lower generation probabilities than the shared ones. Larger estimated richness was generally seen in naive subsets than in memory subsets. Few donors restricted represented genetic and exposure-history diversity.

CD45RO-negative, CCR7-positively selected cells formed the naive CD8 fraction, excluding terminally differentiated effector memory CD45RA+ cells. This TCR came from a man younger than 35 in good health. Some clones in this sample may be carry-over from other donors' samples. The V gene is TRBV29-1, the J gene TRBJ1-2, with D unclear. Sequencing used naive CD8+ T cells from PBMCs. CDR3 sequence reads: CSACGGPHPYGYTF. The CDR3 nucleotides read TGCAGCGCCTGTGGTGGTCCCCACCCCTATGGCTACACCTTC.